These 4 T cell receptor beta chains were sequenced from one sample in a study of long-term antiretroviral therapy in people with HIV. The assay, immunoSEQ v3.0, was run at survey level. Method: immunoSEQ multiplex PCR; TCRdb's copy keeps in-frame clones and lacks some. The table has 15,000 to 20,000 clones, 60% to 85% seen once. The source was unsorted PBMCs, collected 2.3 years after starting antiretroviral therapy. These receptors came from a woman in her forties with HIV.

The genes are TRBV6-5 and TRBJ2-6, with D unclear. Germline V gene data show CDR1 as MNHEY and CDR2 as SVGAGI. The CDR3 sequence is 15 residues long. V shed 6 bases and J shed 2 bases, with 11 bases lying between them. CDR3 protein: CASSLTVTGANVLTF. CDR3 in DNA: TGTGCCAGCAGCCTTACGGTTACTGGGGCCAACGTCCTGACTTTC.

This clone was seen just once. The chain joins TRBV5-4 to TRBJ1-3; D uncertain. The germline V and J ends were trimmed by 0 bases and 3 bases, with 13 bases remaining between them. The CDR3 covers 16 residues. Looked up from germline, CDR1 is SGHNT and CDR2 is YYREEE (reference sequence). The CDR3 here is CASSLDIGAGGNTIYF. CDR3 DNA: TGTGCCAGCAGCTTGGACATTGGAGCAGGTGGAAACACCATATATTTT.

This chain links TRBV9 with TRBJ2-5; TRBD1 matches 10 bases. CDR1 is SGDLS and CDR2 is YYNGEE in the germline V gene. V lost 3 bases to trimming and J lost 4 bases; unmatched junction nucleotides: 9. CDR3 length: 16 amino acids. The CDR3 spells CASSEGTGVFPETQYF. CDR3 DNA sequence: TGTGCCAGCAGCGAGGGGACAGGGGTTTTCCCAGAGACCCAGTACTTC.

The V call is TRBV5-8, the J call TRBJ1-2, with no clear D. The V and J ends lost 0 bases and 5 bases respectively, with 17 bases between them. From germline, CDR1 is SGHTS and CDR2 YDEGEE. There are 16 residues in the CDR3. For the CDR3, the DNA is TGTGCCAGCAGCTTGGCCGGGGTGGCGACCAGTTATGGCTACACCTTC. Its translation is CASSLAGVATSYGYTF.